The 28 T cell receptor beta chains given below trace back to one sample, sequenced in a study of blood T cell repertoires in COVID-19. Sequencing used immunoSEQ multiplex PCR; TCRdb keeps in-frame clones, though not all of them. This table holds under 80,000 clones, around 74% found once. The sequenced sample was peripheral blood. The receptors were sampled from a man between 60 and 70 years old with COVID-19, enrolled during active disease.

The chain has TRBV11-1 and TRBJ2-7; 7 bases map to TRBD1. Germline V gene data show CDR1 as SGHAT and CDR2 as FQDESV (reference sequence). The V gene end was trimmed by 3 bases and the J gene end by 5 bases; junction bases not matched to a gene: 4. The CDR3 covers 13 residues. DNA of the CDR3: TGTGCCAGCAGCTTTACAGGGGACAACGAGCAGTACTTC. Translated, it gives CASSFTGDNEQYF. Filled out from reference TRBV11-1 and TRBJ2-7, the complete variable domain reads EAEVAQSPRYKITEKSQAVAFWCDPISGHATLYWYRQILGQGPELLVQFQDESVVDDSQLPKDRFSAERLKGVDSTLKIQPAELGDSAMYLCASSFTGDNEQYFGPGTRLTVT.

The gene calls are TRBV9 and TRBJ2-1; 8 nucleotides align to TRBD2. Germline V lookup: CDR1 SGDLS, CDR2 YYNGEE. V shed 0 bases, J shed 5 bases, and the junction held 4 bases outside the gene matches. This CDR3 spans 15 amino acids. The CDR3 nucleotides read TGTGCCAGCAGCGTAGGGCGGACTAGCCACAATGAGCAGTTCTTC. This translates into CASSVGRTSHNEQFF.

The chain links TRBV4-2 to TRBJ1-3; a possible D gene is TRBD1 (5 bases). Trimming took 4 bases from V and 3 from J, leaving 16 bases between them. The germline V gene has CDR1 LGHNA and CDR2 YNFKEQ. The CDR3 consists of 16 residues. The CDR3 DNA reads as TGTGCCAGCAGCCGCTTGATAGGGGATGATGGAAACACCATATATTTT. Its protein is CASSRLIGDDGNTIYF.

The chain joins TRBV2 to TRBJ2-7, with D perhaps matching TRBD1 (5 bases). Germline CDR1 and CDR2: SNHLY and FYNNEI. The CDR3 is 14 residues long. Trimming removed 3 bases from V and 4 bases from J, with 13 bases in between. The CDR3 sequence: CASSEGPYSYEQYF. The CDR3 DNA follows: TGTGCCAGCAGTGAGGGGCCGTACAGTTACGAGCAGTACTTC.

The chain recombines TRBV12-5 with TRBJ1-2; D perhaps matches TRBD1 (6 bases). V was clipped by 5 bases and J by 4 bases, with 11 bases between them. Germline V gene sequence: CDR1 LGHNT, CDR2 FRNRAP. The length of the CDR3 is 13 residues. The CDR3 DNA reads TGTGCTAGTGGTAAAGACAGGAGCTATGGCTACACCTTC. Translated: CASGKDRSYGYTF. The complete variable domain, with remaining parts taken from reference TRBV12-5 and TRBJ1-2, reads DARVTQTPRHKVTEMGQEVTMRCQPILGHNTVFWYRQTMMQGLELLAYFRNRAPLDDSGMPKDRFSAEMPDATLATLKIQPSEPRDSAVYFCASGKDRSYGYTFGSGTRLTVV.

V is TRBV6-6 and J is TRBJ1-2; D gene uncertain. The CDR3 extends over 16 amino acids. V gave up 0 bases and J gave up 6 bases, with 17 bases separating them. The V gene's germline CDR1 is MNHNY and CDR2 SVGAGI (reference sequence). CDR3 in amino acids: CASSYSLEERVDGYTF. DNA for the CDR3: TGTGCCAGCAGTTACTCCTTGGAGGAACGGGTAGATGGCTACACCTTC.

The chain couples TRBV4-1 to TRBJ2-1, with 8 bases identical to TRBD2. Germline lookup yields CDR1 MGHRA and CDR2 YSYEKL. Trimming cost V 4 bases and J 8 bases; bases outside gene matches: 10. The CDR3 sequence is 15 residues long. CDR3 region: CASSPPGGRRDEQFF. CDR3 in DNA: TGCGCCAGCAGCCCCCCCGGCGGGAGGAGGGATGAGCAGTTCTTC.

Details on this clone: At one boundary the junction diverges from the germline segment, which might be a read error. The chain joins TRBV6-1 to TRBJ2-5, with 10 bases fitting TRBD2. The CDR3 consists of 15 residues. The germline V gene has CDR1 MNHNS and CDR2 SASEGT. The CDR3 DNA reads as TGTGCCAGCAGTCAAGCGGGAGGGGGTTCAGAGACCCAGTACTTC. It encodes CASSQAGGGSETQYF.

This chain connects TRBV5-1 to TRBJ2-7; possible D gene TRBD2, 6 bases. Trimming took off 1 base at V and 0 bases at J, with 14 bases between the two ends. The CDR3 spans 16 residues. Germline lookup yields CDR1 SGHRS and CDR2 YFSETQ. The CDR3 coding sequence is TGCGCCAGCAGCTTGACGGTTAGCGGCAGCTCCTACGAGCAGTACTTC. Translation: CASSLTVSGSSYEQYF.

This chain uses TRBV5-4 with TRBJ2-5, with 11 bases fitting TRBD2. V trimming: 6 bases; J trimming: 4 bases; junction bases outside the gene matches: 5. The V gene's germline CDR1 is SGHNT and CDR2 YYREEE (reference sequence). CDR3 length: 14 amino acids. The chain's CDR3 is CASKLAGGRETQYF. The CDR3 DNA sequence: TGTGCCAGCAAATTAGCGGGGGGGAGAGAGACCCAGTACTTC.

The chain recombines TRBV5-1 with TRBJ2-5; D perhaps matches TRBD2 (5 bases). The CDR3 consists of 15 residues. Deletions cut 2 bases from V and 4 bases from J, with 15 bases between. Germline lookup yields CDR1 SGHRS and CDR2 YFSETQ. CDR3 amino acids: CASSFGGAGGETQYF. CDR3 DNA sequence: TGCGCCAGCAGCTTTGGAGGTGCAGGCGGAGAGACCCAGTACTTC. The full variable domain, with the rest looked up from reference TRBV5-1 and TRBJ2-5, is KAGVTQTPRYLIKTRGQQVTLSCSPISGHRSVSWYQQTPGQGLQFLFEYFSETQRNKGNFPGRFSGRQFSNSRSEMNVSTLELGDSALYLCASSFGGAGGETQYFGPGTRLLVL.

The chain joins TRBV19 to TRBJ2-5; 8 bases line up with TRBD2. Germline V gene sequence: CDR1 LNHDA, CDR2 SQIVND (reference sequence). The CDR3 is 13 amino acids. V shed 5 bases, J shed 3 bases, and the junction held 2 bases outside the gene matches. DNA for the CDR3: TGTGCCAGTAGTGAGGGACTAGAAGAGACCCAGTACTTC. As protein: CASSEGLEETQYF.

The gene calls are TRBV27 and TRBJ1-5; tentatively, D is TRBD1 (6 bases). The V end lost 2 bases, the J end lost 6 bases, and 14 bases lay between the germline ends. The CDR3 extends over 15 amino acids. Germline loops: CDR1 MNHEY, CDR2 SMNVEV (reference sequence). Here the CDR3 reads CASSLIGGGGQPQHF. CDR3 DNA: TGTGCCAGCAGTTTAATAGGGGGGGGAGGTCAGCCCCAGCATTTT.

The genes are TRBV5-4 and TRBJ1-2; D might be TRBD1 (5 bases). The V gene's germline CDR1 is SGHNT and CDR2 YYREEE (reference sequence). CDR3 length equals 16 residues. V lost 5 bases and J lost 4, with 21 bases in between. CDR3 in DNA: TGTGCCAGCAGTGACCCGGCGGGGAGGGGATCCTATGGCTACACCTTC. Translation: CASSDPAGRGSYGYTF.

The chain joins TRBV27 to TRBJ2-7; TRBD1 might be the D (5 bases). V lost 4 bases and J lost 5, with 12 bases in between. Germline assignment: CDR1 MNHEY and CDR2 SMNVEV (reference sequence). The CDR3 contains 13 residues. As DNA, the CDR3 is TGTGCCAGCAGTTCTTTTCAGGGCCACGAGCAGTACTTC. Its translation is CASSSFQGHEQYF.

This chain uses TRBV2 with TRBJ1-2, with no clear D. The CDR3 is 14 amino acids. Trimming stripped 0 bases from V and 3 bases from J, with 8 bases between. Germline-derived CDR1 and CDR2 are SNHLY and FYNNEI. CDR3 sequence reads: CASSEARGDYGYTF. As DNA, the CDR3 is TGTGCCAGCAGTGAAGCGCGCGGGGACTATGGCTACACCTTC. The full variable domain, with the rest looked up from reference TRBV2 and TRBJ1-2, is EPEVTQTPSHQVTQMGQEVILRCVPISNHLYFYWYRQILGQKVEFLVSFYNNEISEKSEIFDDQFSVERPDGSNFTLKIRSTKLEDSAMYFCASSEARGDYGYTFGSGTRLTVV.

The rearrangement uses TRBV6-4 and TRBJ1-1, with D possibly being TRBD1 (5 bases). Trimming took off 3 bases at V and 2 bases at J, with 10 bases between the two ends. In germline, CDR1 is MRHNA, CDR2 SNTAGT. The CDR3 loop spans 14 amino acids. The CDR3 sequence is CASSEGGPNTEAFF. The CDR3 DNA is TGTGCCAGCAGTGAGGGGGGTCCTAACACTGAAGCTTTCTTT.

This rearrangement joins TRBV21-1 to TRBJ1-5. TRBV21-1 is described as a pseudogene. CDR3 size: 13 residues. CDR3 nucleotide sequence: TGTGCCGGGCGGGAGTCGAGCAATCAGCCCCAGCATTTT. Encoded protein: CAGRESSNQPQHF.

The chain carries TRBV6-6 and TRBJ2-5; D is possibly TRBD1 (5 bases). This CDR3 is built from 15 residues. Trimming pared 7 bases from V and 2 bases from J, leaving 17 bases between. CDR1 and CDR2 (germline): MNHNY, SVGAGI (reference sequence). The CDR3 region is CASTLDPDSQETQYF. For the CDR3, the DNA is TGTGCCAGCACCCTAGACCCAGACAGTCAAGAGACCCAGTACTTC.

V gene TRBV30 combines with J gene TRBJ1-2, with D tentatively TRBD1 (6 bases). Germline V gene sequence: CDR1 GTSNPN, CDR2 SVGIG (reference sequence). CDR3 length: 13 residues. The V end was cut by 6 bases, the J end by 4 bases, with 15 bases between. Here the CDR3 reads CACSDSLLYGYTF. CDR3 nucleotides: TGTGCCTGTTCGGACAGTCTACTCTATGGCTACACCTTC.

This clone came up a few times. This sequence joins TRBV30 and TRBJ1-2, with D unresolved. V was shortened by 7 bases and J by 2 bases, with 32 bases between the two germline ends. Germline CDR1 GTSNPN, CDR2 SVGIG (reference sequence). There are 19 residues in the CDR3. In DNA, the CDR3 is TGTGCCTCCGTGCCTGGAGTGTATTCGGTTAAGAGAACCAACTATGGCTACACCTTC. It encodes CASVPGVYSVKRTNYGYTF.

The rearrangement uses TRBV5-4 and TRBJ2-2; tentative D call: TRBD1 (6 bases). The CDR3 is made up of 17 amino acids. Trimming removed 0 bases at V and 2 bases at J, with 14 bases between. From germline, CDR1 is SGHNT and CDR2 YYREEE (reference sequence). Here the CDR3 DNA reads TGTGCCAGCAGCTTGGCCTCGGCAGGGGCCAACACCGGGGAGCTGTTTTTT. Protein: CASSLASAGANTGELFF.

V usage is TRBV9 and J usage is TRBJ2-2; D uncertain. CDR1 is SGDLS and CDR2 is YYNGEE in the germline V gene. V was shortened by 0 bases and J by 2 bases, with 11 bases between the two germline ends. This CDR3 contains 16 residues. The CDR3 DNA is TGTGCCAGCAGCGTAGGGCAGGCCCGAAACACCGGGGAGCTGTTTTTT. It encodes CASSVGQARNTGELFF. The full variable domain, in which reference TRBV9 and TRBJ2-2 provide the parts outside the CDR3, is DSGVTQTPKHLITATGQRVTLRCSPRSGDLSVYWYQQSLDQGLQFLIQYYNGEERAKGNILERFSAQQFPDLHSELNLSSLELGDSALYFCASSVGQARNTGELFFGEGSRLTVL.

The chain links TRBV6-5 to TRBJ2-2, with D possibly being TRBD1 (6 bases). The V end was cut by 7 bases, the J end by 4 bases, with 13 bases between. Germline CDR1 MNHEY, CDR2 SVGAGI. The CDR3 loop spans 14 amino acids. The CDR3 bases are TGTGCCAGCATACAGGGAGTGAGCACCGGGGAGCTGTTTTTT. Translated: CASIQGVSTGELFF.

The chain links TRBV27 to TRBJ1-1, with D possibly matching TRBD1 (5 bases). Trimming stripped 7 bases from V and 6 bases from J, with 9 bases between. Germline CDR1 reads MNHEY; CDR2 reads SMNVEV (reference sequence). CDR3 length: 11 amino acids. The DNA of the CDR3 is TGTGCCAGCACCGGGGGGTCTGAAGCTTTCTTT. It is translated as CASTGGSEAFF.

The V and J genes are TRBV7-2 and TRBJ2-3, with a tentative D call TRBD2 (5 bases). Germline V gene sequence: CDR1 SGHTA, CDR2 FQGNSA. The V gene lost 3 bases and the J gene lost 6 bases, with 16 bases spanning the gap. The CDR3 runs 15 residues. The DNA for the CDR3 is TGTGCCAGCAGCTTGATCTTGCGGGCGAGGGATACGCAGTATTTT. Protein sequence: CASSLILRARDTQYF.

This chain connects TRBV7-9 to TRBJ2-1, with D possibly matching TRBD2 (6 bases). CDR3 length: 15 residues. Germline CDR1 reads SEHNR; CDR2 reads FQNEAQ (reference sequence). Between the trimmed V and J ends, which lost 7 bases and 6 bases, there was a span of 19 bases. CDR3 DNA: TGTGCCAGCATCCAGACGGGGGAAAGGTTCAATGAGCAGTTCTTC. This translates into CASIQTGERFNEQFF.

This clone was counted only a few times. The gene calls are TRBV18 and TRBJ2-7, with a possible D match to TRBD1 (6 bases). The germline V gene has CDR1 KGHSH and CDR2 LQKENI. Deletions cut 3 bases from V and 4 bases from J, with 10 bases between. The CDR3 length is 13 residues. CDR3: CASSPTTGYEQYF. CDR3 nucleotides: TGTGCCAGCTCACCGACTACAGGGTACGAGCAGTACTTC.